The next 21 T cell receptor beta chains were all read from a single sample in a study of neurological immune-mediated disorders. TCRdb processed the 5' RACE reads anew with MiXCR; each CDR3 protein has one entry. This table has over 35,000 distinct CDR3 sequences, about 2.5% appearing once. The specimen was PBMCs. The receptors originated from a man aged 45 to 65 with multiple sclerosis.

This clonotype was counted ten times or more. CDR3 region: CSVEDSPRNIYGYTF. DNA for the CDR3: TGCAGCGTTGAAGATAGCCCACGAAATATCTATGGCTACACCTTC. The chain combines TRBV29-1 with TRBJ1-2; no reliable D call. CDR1 SQVTM and CDR2 ANQGSEA come from the germline V gene. CDR3 length equals 15 residues. V lost 0 bases and J 4 bases, leaving 15 bases between the germline ends. Full variable domain (outside the CDR3, taken from reference TRBV29-1 and TRBJ1-2): SAVISQKPSRDICQRGTSLTIQCQVDSQVTMMFWYRQQPGQSLTLIATANQGSEATYESGFVIDKFPISRPNLTFSTLTVSNMSPEDSSIYLCSVEDSPRNIYGYTFGSGTRLTVV.

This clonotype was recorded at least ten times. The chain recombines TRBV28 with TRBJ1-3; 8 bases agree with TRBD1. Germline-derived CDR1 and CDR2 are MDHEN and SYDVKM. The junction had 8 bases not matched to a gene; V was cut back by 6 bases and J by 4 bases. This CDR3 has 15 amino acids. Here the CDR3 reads CASSPQTGAGNTIYF. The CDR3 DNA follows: TGTGCCAGCAGCCCGCAGACAGGGGCCGGAAACACCATATATTTT.

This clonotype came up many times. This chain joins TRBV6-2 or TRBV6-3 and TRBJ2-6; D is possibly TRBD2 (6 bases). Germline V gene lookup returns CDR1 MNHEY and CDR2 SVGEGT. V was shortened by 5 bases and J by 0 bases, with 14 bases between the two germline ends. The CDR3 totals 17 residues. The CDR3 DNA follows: TGTGCCAGCAGTAATGCGGGGCTGTCCTCTGGGGCCAACGTCCTGACTTTC. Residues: CASSNAGLSSGANVLTF.

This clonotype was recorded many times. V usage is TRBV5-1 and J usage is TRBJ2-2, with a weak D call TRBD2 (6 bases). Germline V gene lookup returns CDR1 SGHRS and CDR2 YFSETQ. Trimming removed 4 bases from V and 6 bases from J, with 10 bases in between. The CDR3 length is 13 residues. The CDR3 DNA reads TGCGCCAGCAGCCCCCAGCGGGCCGGGGAGCTGTTTTTT. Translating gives CASSPQRAGELFF.

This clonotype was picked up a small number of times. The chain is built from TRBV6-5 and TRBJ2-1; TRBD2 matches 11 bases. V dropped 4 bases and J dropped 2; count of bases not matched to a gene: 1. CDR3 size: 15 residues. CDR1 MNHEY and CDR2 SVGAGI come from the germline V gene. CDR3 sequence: CASSFSGGAYNEQFF. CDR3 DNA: TGTGCCAGCAGTTTTAGCGGGGGGGCCTACAATGAGCAGTTCTTC.

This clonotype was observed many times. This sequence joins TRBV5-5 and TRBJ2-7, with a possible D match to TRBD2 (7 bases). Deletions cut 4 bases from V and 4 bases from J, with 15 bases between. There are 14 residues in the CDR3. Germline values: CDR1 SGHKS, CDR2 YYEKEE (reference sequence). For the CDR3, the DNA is TGTGCCAGCAGCCCGACGGGGGGCGGATACGAGCAGTACTTC. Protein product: CASSPTGGGYEQYF.

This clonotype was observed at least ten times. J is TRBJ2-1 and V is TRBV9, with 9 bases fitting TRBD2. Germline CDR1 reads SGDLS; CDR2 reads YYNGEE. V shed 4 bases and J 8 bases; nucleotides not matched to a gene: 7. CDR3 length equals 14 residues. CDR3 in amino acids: CASSLSGLAYEQFF. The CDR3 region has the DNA TGTGCCAGCAGCCTCTCGGGACTAGCCTATGAGCAGTTCTTC. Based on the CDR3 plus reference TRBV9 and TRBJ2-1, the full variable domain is DSGVTQTPKHLITATGQRVTLRCSPRSGDLSVYWYQQSLDQGLQFLIQYYNGEERAKGNILERFSAQQFPDLHSELNLSSLELGDSALYFCASSLSGLAYEQFFGPGTRLTVL.

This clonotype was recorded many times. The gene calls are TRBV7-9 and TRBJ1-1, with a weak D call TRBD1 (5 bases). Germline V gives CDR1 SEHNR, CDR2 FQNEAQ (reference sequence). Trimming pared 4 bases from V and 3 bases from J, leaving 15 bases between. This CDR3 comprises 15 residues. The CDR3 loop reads CASSYQGAGHTEAFF. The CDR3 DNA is TGTGCCAGCAGCTATCAAGGGGCAGGGCACACTGAAGCTTTCTTT.

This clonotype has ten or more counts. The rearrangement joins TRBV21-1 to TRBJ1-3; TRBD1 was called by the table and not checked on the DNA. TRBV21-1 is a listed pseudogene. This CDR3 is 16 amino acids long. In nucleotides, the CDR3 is TGTGCCAGCAGCACACAGGGTCGGTCGTCTGGAAACACCATATATTTT. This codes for CASSTQGRSSGNTIYF.

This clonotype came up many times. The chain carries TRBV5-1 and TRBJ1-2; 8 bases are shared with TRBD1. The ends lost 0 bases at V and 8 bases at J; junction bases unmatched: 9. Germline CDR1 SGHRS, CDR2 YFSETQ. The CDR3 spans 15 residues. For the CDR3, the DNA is TGCGCCAGCAGCTTGGGGGACAGGCCCCTTGAGGGCTACACCTTC. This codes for CASSLGDRPLEGYTF. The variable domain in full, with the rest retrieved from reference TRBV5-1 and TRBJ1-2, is KAGVTQTPRYLIKTRGQQVTLSCSPISGHRSVSWYQQTPGQGLQFLFEYFSETQRNKGNFPGRFSGRQFSNSRSEMNVSTLELGDSALYLCASSLGDRPLEGYTFGSGTRLTVV.

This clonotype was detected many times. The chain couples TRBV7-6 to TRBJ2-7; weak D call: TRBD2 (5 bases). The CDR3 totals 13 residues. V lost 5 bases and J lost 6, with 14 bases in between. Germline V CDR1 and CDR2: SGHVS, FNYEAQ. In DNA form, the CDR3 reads TGTGCCAGCAGCGCCGTCTCGAGCGGCGAGCAGTACTTC. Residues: CASSAVSSGEQYF.

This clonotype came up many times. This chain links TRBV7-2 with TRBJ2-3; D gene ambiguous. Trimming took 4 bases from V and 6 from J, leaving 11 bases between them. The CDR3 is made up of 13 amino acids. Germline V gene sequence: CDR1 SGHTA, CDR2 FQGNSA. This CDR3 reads CASSSVTSDTQYF. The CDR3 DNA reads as TGTGCCAGCAGCTCCGTTACCTCCGATACGCAGTATTTT.

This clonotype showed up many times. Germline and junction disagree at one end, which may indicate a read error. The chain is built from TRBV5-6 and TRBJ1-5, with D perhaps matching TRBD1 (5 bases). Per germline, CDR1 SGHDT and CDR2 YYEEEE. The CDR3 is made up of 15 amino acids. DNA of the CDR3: TGTGCCAGCAGCCCGAGGGGAGATAGCAATCAGCCCCAGAATTTT. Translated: CASSPRGDSNQPQNF.

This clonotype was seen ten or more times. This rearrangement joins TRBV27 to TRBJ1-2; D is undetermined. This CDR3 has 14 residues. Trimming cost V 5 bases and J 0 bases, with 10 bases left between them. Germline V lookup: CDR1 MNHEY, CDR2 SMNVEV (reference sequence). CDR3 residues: CASSQARANYGYTF. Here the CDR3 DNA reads TGTGCCAGCAGTCAAGCCCGAGCTAACTATGGCTACACCTTC.

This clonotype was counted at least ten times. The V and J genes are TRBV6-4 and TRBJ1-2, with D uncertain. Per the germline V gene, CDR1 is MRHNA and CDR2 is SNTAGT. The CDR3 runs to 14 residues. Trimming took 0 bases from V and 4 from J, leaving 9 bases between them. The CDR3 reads CASSDSHGAYGYTF. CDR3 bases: TGTGCCAGCAGTGACTCCCACGGAGCCTATGGCTACACCTTC.

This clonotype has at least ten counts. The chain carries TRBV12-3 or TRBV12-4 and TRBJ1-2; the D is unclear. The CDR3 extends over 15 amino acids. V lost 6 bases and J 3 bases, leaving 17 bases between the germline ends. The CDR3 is CASRYGGDVDYGYTF. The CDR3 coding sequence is TGTGCCAGCAGGTACGGTGGTGACGTCGACTATGGCTACACCTTC.

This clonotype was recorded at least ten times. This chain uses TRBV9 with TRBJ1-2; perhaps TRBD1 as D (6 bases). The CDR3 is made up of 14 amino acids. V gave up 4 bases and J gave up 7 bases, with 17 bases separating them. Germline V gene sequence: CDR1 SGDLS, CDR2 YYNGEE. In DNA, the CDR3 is TGTGCCAGCAGCTTAACACAGGGAGTCGGTGGCTACACCTTC. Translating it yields CASSLTQGVGGYTF.

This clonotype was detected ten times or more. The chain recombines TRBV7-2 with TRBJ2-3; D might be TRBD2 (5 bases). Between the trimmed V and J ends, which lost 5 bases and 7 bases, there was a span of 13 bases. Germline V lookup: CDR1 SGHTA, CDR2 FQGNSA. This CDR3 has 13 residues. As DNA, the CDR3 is TGTGCCAGCAGCCCCTCGACCGGGAATACGCAGTATTTT. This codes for CASSPSTGNTQYF. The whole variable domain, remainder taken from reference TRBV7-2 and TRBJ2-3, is GAGVSQSPSNKVTEKGKDVELRCDPISGHTALYWYRQSLGQGLEFLIYFQGNSAPDKSGLPSDRFSAERTGGSVSTLTIQRTQQEDSAVYLCASSPSTGNTQYFGPGTRLTVL.

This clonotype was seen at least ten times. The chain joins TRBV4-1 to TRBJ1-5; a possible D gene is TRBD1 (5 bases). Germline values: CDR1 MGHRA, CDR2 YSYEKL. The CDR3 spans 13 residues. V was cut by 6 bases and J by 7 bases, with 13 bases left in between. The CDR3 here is CASSFQGGQPQHF. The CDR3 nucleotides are TGCGCCAGCAGTTTCCAGGGTGGGCAGCCCCAGCATTTT.

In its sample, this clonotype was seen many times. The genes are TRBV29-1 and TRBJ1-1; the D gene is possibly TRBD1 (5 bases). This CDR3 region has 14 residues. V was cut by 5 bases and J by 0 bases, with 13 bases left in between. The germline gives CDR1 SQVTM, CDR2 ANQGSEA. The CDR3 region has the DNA TGCAGCGTTAAGGCCGGACACTTGAACACTGAAGCTTTCTTT. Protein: CSVKAGHLNTEAFF.

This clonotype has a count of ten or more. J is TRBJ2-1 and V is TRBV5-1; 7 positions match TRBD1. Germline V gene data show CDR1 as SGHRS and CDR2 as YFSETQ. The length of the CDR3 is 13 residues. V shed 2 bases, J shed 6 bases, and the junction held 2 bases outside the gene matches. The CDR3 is CASSLQGSNEQFF. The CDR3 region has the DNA TGCGCCAGCAGCTTACAGGGGTCCAATGAGCAGTTCTTC.